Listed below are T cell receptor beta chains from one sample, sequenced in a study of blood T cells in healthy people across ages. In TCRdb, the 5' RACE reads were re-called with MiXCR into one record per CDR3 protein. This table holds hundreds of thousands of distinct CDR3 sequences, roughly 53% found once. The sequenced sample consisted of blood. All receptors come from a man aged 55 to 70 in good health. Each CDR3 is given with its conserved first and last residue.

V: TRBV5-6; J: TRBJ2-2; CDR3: CASSLDVTLNTGELFF
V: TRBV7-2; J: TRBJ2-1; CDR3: CASSVVSYNEQFF
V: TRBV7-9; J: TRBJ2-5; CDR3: CASSTSLVFETQYF
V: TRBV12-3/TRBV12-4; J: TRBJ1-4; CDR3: CASSPRGGASNEKLFF
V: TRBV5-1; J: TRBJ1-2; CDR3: CASSLAQGRGYGYTF
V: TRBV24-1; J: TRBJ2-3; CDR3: CATSDLWSDTQYF
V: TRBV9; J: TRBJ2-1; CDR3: CASTPSGGSYNEQFF
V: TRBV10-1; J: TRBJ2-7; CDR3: CASSESGRSYEQYF
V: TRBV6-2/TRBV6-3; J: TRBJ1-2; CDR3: CASTPGGNGYTF
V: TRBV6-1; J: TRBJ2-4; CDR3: CASTRGQGEGNIQYF
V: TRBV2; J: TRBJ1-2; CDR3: CASSEETYTF
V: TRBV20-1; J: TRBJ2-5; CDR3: CSARRLEEETQYF
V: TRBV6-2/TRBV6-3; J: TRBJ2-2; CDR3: CASSGQGTGELFF
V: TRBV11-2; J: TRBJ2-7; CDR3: CASSPDRVTYEQYF
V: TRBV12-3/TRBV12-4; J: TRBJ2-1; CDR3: CASRTSGGATSEQFF
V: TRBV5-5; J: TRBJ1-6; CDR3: CASSPVISRDRDSPLHF
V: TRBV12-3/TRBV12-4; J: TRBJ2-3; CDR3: CASRRLGGTDTQYF
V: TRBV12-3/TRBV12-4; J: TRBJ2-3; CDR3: CASFRAGATDTQYF
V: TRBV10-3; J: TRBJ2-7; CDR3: CATGTGFSYEQYF
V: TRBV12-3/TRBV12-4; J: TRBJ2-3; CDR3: CASSPGVAESTDTQYF
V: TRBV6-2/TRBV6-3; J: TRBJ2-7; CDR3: CASRASWDSSYEQYF
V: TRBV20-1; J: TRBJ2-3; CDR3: CSARGLEVNTDTQYF
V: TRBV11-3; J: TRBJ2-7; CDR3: CASSLEALQAPTYEQYF
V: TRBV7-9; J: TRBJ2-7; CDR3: CASSLSRGTSGEQYF
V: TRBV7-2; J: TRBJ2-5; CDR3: CASNPSGVQETQYF
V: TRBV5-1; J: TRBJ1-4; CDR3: CASSPASTNEKLFF
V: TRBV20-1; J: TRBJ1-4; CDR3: CSARRGGPRDEKLFF
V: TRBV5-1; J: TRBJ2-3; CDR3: CASSLGGLQDTQYF
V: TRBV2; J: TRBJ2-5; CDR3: CASSGVVTSGGVRQETQYF
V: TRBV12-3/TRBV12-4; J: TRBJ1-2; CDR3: CASSSGTGANYGYTF
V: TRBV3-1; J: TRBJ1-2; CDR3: CASSQGAAAGWGYTF
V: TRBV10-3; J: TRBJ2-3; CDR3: CAISDGGGAADTQYF
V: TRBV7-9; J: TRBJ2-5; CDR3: CASSLQGASGETQYF
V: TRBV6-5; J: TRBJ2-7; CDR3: CASSYSPALGEQYF
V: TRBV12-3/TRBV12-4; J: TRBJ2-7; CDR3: CASSSSGQIYEQYF
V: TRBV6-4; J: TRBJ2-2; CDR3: CATSQTNTGELFF
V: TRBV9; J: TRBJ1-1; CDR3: CASSVGTGANTEAFF
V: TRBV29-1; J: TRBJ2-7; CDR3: CSVKGQGTYEQYF
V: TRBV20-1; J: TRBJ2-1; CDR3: CSAQPGRSNEQFF
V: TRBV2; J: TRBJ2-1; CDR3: CASSNRVAGLLNEQFF
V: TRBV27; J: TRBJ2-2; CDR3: CASSLSFFDYPAAGELFF
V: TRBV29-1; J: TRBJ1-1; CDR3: CSVAWGMAEAFF
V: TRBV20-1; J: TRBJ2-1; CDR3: CSARGGGPGGNEQFF
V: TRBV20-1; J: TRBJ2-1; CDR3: CSARDGGSGVNEQFF
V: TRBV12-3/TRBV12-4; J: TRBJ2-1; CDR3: CASSWIQTVNEQFF
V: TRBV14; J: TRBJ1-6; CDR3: CASSQDAPLHF
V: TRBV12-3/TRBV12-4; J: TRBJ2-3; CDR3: CASSLRGQGSDTQYF
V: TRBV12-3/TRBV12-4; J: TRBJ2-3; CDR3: CASTPGVGVSTDTQYF
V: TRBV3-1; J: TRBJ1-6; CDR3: CASSQARDRFPLHF
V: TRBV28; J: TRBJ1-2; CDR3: CASNRQVGGYGYTF
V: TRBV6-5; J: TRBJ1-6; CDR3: CASTRGGRGSPLHF
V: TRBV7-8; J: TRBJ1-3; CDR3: CASSVAGFSGNTIYF
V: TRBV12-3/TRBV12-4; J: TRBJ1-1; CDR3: CASSLRTGANTEAFF
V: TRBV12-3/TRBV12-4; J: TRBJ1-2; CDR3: CASSLALRTAPYTF